One and the same sample provided the 25 T cell receptor beta chains below, sequenced in a study of shared clonotypes between healthy human individuals. Method: immunoSEQ multiplex PCR; TCRdb's copy keeps in-frame clones and lacks some. The table includes over 400,000 clones, over 75% detected once. Sequenced: PBMCs. The source is a woman between 40 and 50 years old in good health. Some clones in this sample may be carry-over from other donors' samples.

The CDR3 loop is CASSHRLAGDGTDTQYF. CDR3 DNA sequence: TGTGCCAGCAGCCACCGACTAGCGGGAGATGGCACAGATACGCAGTATTTT. The chain uses TRBV5-4 and TRBJ2-3, with TRBD2 identical over 12 bases. Unmatched junction bases numbered 7, after V lost 4 bases and J lost 1 base. Looked up from germline, CDR1 is SGHNT and CDR2 is YYREEE (reference sequence). This CDR3 contains 17 residues.

The chain couples TRBV6-6 to TRBJ2-1; a possible D gene is TRBD2 (6 bases). Germline CDR1 is MNHNY and CDR2 is SVGAGI (reference sequence). The CDR3 is 13 residues long. The V end lost 5 bases, the J end lost 15 bases, and 20 bases lay between the germline ends. The CDR3 DNA follows: TGTGCCAGCAGTCCCCGGCCTGCAGGGAGGAGGTTCTTC. Its protein product is CASSPRPAGRRFF.

The chain uses TRBV5-1 and TRBJ1-1; a weak D match, TRBD1 (6 bases). Germline lookup yields CDR1 SGHRS and CDR2 YFSETQ. CDR3 length equals 15 residues. V shed 2 bases and J shed 1 base, with 12 bases lying between them. The CDR3 is CASSFGGAGNTEAFF. For the CDR3, the DNA is TGCGCCAGCAGCTTTGGGGGCGCTGGGAACACTGAAGCTTTCTTT.

The chain links TRBV14 to TRBJ2-7; weak D call: TRBD2 (5 bases). The V and J ends lost 6 bases and 2 bases respectively, with 14 bases between them. This CDR3 region has 14 residues. The V gene's germline CDR1 is SGHDN and CDR2 FVKESK. Here the CDR3 reads CASSLLGIPYEQYF. The CDR3 DNA follows: TGTGCCAGCAGTCTACTCGGGATACCCTACGAGCAGTACTTC.

The rearrangement joins TRBV4-3 to TRBJ2-3; D is undetermined. Germline V gene sequence: CDR1 LGHNA, CDR2 YSLEER. The length of the CDR3 is 14 residues. The V and J ends lost 0 bases and 5 bases respectively, with 9 bases between them. CDR3 nucleotides: TGCGCCAGCAGCCAAGAAGCGTTAGGAGATACGCAGTATTTT. Amino acid sequence: CASSQEALGDTQYF.

Points on this clone: One base separates it from a far larger clone, so it is likely a read error. The chain combines TRBV4-1 with TRBJ2-2, with TRBD1 identical over 7 bases. This CDR3 has 16 amino acids. Germline V CDR1 and CDR2: MGHRA, YSYEKL. The CDR3 DNA reads TGCGCCAGCAGCCAAACAGGGGTGGGGAACACCGTGGAGCTGTTTTTT. This codes for CASSQTGVGNTVELFF.

The chain joins TRBV2 to TRBJ1-1; D perhaps matches TRBD1 (5 bases). Germline V gene data show CDR1 as SNHLY and CDR2 as FYNNEI. The CDR3 has 14 residues. Trimming pared 2 bases from V and 2 bases from J, leaving 9 bases between. In DNA form, the CDR3 reads TGTGCCAGCAGTGAAACCAGGACAAACACTGAAGCTTTCTTT. Protein sequence: CASSETRTNTEAFF.

V and J are TRBV5-1 and TRBJ2-6, with D perhaps matching TRBD1 (5 bases). V gave up 1 base and J gave up 2 bases, with 7 bases separating them. This CDR3 contains 15 residues. Germline-derived CDR1 and CDR2 are SGHRS and YFSETQ. As DNA, the CDR3 is TGCGCCAGCAGCTTGACAGGTGCTGGGGCCAACGTCCTGACTTTC. Its protein product is CASSLTGAGANVLTF.

The chain recombines TRBV19 with TRBJ2-3; TRBD2 aligns across 11 bases. The CDR3 runs to 18 residues. CDR1 and CDR2 from the germline V gene are LNHDA and SQIVND (reference sequence). The ends lost 5 bases at V and 0 bases at J; junction bases unmatched: 10. The CDR3 spells CASSPPTSGRSSTDTQYF. CDR3 nucleotide sequence: TGTGCCAGTAGTCCGCCTACTAGCGGGAGAAGTAGCACAGATACGCAGTATTTT.

This chain uses TRBV10-3 with TRBJ2-5; D remains ambiguous. This CDR3 contains 13 residues. Germline CDR1 and CDR2: ENHRY and SYGVKD. The V gene lost 6 bases and the J gene lost 2 bases, with 10 bases spanning the gap. CDR3: CAIRQFEQETQYF. The CDR3, as DNA: TGTGCCATCAGACAGTTTGAGCAAGAGACCCAGTACTTC.

J is TRBJ1-1 and V is TRBV10-2, with D unclear. This CDR3 is built from 14 residues. Trimming left V 2 bases short and J 1 base short, with 8 bases between. Germline-derived CDR1 and CDR2 are WSHSY and SAAADI. CDR3 sequence reads: CASSEGPSNTEAFF. The CDR3 nucleotides read TGCGCCAGCAGTGAGGGCCCCTCGAACACTGAAGCTTTCTTT.

This clone appeared once. A far more abundant clone sits one base away, making this likely a read error. The chain is built from TRBV30 and TRBJ2-2; tentatively, D is TRBD2 (5 bases). CDR3 length: 17 residues. Germline assignment: CDR1 GTSNPN and CDR2 SVGIG (reference sequence). The CDR3 nucleotides read TGTGCCCGGGGATTACCCGCCGGGCGGGCGAACACCGTGGAGCTGTTTTTT. As protein: CARGLPAGRANTVELFF.

This chain uses TRBV7-8 with TRBJ2-7; D tentatively fits TRBD1 or TRBD2 (5 bases each). The CDR3 length is 14 residues. Germline V gene data show CDR1 as SGHVS and CDR2 as FQNEAQ. Between the trimmed V and J ends, which lost 0 bases and 2 bases, there was a span of 8 bases. CDR3 sequence: CASSLAGETYEQYF. CDR3 DNA sequence: TGTGCCAGCAGCTTAGCGGGGGAGACCTACGAGCAGTACTTC.

The chain couples TRBV28 to TRBJ2-7; D remains unclear. The V end lost 8 bases, the J end lost 2 bases, and 10 bases lay between the germline ends. The length of the CDR3 is 12 residues. Germline V gene sequence: CDR1 MDHEN, CDR2 SYDVKM. The CDR3 reads CASGGRPYEQYF. The CDR3 DNA reads TGTGCCAGCGGCGGAAGGCCCTACGAGCAGTACTTC.

The V and J genes are TRBV5-6 and TRBJ1-1; D ambiguous. Trimming cost V 1 base and J 3 bases, with 16 bases left between them. Looked up from germline, CDR1 is SGHDT and CDR2 is YYEEEE. This CDR3 has 16 amino acids. The CDR3 loop is CASSLSTSQWDTEAFF. DNA of the CDR3: TGTGCCAGCAGCTTGTCGACAAGCCAGTGGGACACTGAAGCTTTCTTT. The whole variable domain, remainder taken from reference TRBV5-6 and TRBJ1-1, is DAGVTQSPTHLIKTRGQQVTLRCSPKSGHDTVSWYQQALGQGPQFIFQYYEEEERQRGNFPDRFSGHQFPNYSSELNVNALLLGDSALYLCASSLSTSQWDTEAFFGQGTRLTVV.

Of note for this clone: A read error is likely here: a far larger clone is one base away. The chain couples TRBV19 to TRBJ1-5; 10 bases are shared with TRBD1. TRBJ2-3 explains the end of the DNA better; the J call may be wrong. The CDR3 consists of 14 residues. Germline V gene sequence: CDR1 LNHDA, CDR2 SQIVND (reference sequence). CDR3 coding DNA: TGTGCCAGTAGTTACGGACAGGGGGTTCAGCCCCAGTATTTT. Translating gives CASSYGQGVQPQYF.

Regarding this clone: A much larger clone differs by one base, so this may be a read error. Additional DNA sequences in this sample encode the identical CDR3. J is TRBJ2-1 and V is TRBV6-6, with 7 bases aligning to TRBD2. CDR3 size: 16 residues. Germline V gene lookup returns CDR1 MNHNY and CDR2 SVGAGI (reference sequence). Trimming removed 2 bases from V and 8 bases from J; junction bases left unmatched: 12. The CDR3 region has the DNA TGTGCCAGCAGTTACCCAACTAGTGGGAGGGCCGATGAGCAGTTCTTC. Amino acids: CASSYPTSGRADEQFF.

The chain has TRBV5-4 and TRBJ2-7; D is uncertain. The CDR3 is 15 amino acids. Germline V lookup: CDR1 SGHNT, CDR2 YYREEE (reference sequence). Trimming cost V 2 bases and J 2 bases, with 14 bases left between them. The CDR3 loop reads CASSFPQADPYEQYF. The DNA of the CDR3 is TGTGCCAGCAGCTTCCCCCAGGCCGACCCCTACGAGCAGTACTTC.

This clone was recorded many times. The V gene is TRBV10-3, the J gene TRBJ2-5; possible D gene TRBD2, 6 bases. The V gene's germline CDR1 is ENHRY and CDR2 SYGVKD. CDR3 length equals 13 residues. Trimming pared 8 bases from V and 2 bases from J, leaving 12 bases between. CDR3 sequence reads: CAIQASVQETQYF. The CDR3 region has the DNA TGTGCCATCCAGGCTAGCGTGCAAGAGACCCAGTACTTC.

The rearrangement joins TRBV4-3 to TRBJ2-6; D might be TRBD1 (7 bases). This CDR3 contains 19 residues. Trimming left V 0 bases short and J 2 bases short, with 17 bases between. Per the germline V gene, CDR1 is LGHNA and CDR2 is YSLEER. In DNA form, the CDR3 reads TGCGCCAGCAGCCAAGAGCACCCGGGACAGCGGGCTGGGGCCAACGTCCTGACTTTC. This encodes CASSQEHPGQRAGANVLTF.

J is TRBJ1-4 and V is TRBV19, with D unclear. The V and J ends lost 5 bases and 11 bases respectively, with 12 bases between them. Germline CDR1 and CDR2: LNHDA and SQIVND (reference sequence). The CDR3 sequence is 12 residues long. The CDR3 spells CASSPSLGKLFF. The CDR3, as DNA: TGTGCCAGTAGTCCTTCGCTCGGGAAACTGTTTTTT.

This chain links TRBV2 with TRBJ2-2, with 12 bases fitting TRBD2. Unmatched junction bases numbered 7, after V lost 6 bases and J lost 2 bases. Germline assignment: CDR1 SNHLY and CDR2 FYNNEI. This CDR3 has 17 amino acids. CDR3: CASSETSGRLNTGELFF. CDR3 bases: TGTGCCAGCAGCGAGACTAGCGGGAGATTAAACACCGGGGAGCTGTTTTTT.

V is TRBV2 and J is TRBJ1-1; D unclear. The CDR3 is made up of 10 amino acids. Per germline, CDR1 SNHLY and CDR2 FYNNEI. Trimming removed 6 bases from V and 3 bases from J, with 2 bases in between. CDR3: CASSYTEAFF. The CDR3, as DNA: TGTGCCAGCAGCTACACTGAAGCTTTCTTT.

As to this clone: A far bigger clonotype differs at one base, so this is likely a read error. At the DNA level, this CDR3 is encoded by other sequences in the same sample as well. The gene calls are TRBV2 and TRBJ2-2; the D gene could be TRBD1 or TRBD2 (5 bases each). In germline, CDR1 is SNHLY, CDR2 FYNNEI. This CDR3 has 13 residues. CDR3 sequence (DNA): TGTGCAAGCAGTGAGGGGAGCACCGGGGAGCTGTTTTTT. It specifies CASSEGSTGELFF.

This clone has just one count. This likely came from a read error, as a far larger clone is one base away. This sequence joins TRBV30 and TRBJ2-7; D may correspond to TRBD1 or TRBD2 (6 bases each). V was cut by 8 bases and J by 0 bases, with 14 bases left in between. The CDR3 runs 13 residues. Germline CDR1 and CDR2: GTSNPN and SVGIG (reference sequence). The CDR3: CARAGQNSYEQYF. In DNA, the CDR3 is TGTGCCCGGGCGGGACAAAACTCCTACGAGCAGTACTTC.